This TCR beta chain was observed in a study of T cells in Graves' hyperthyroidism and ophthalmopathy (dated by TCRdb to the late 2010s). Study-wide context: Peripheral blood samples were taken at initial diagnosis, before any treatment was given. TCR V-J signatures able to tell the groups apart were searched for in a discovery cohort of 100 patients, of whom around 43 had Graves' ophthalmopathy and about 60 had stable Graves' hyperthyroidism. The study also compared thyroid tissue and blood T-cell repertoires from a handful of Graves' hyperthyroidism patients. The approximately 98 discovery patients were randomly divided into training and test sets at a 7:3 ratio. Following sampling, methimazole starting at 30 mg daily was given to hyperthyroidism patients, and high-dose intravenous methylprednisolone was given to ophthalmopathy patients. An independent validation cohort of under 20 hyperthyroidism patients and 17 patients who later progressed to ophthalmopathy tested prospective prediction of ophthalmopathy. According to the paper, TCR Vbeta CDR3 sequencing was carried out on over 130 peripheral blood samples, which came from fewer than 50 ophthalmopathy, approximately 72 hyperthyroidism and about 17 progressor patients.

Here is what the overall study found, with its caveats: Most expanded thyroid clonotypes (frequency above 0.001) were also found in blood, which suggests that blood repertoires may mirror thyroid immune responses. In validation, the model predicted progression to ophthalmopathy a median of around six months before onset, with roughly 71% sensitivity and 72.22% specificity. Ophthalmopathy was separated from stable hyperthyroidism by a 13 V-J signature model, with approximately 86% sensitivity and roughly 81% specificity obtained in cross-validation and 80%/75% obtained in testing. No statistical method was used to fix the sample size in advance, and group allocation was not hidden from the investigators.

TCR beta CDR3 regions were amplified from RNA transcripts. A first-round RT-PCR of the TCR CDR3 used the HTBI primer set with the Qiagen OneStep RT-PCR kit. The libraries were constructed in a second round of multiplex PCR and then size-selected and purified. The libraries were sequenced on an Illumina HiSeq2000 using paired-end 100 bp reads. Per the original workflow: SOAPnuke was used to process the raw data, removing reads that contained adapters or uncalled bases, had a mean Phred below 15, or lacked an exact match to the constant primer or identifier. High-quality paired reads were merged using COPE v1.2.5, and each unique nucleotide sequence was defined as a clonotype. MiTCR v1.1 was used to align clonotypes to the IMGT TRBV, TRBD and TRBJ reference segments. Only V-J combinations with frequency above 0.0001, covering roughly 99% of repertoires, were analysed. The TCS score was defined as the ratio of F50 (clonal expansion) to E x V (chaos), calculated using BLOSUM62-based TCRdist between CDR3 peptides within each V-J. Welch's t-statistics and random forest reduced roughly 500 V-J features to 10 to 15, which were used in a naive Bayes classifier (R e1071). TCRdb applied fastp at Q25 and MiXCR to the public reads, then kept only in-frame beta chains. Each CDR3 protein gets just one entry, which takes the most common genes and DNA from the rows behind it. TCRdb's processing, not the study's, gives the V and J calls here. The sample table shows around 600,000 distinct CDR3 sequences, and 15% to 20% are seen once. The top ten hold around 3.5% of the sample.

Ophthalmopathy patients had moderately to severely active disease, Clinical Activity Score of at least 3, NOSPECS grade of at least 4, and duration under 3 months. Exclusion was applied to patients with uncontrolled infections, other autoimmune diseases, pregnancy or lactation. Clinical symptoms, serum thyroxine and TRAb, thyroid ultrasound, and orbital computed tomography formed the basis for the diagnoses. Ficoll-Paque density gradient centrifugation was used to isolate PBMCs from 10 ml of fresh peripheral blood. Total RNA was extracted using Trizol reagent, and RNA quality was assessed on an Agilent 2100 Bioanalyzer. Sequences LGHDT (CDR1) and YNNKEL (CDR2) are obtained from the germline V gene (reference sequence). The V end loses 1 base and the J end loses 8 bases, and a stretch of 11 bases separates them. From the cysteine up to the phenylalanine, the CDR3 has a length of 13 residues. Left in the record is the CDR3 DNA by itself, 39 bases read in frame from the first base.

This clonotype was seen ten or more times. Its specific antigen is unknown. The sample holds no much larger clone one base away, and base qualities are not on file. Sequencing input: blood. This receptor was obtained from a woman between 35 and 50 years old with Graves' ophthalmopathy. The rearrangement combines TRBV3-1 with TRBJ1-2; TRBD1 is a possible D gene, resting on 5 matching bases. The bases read TGTGCCAGCAGCCAAGGTTTTAGGGGCGGCTACACCTTC. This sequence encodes CASSQGFRGGYTF.